These 21 T cell receptor beta chains were all obtained from the same sample, sequenced in a study of spatial heterogeneity in lung cancer. The sample's time point: blood at routine non-recurrence follow-up after resection. TCRdb re-derived calls from the 5' RACE reads in MiXCR, one entry per CDR3 protein. Found here are roughly 34,000 distinct CDR3 sequences, under 9% of them singletons; the top ten hold about a tenth. The sample consisted of PBMCs, taken at follow-up. The source is a male donor with early-stage non-small cell lung cancer.

There are many counts of this clonotype. V and J are TRBV3-1 and TRBJ2-5, with D perhaps TRBD1 (5 bases). V was pared by 7 bases and J by 1 base, with 10 bases between. CDR1 is LGHDT and CDR2 is YNNKEL in the germline V gene (reference sequence). The length of the CDR3 is 13 residues. CDR3 region: CASTQRGQETQYF. CDR3 in DNA: TGTGCCAGCACGCAAAGGGGCCAAGAGACCCAGTACTTC.

Ten or more counts support this clonotype. The chain recombines TRBV7-3 with TRBJ2-2; TRBD2 might be the D (5 bases). This CDR3 contains 16 residues. CDR1 SGHTA and CDR2 FQGTGA come from the germline V gene. V lost 5 bases and J 1 base, leaving 14 bases between the germline ends. This CDR3 reads CASSNRDPMNTGELFF. The CDR3 DNA reads TGTGCCAGCAGCAACCGGGATCCTATGAACACCGGGGAGCTGTTTTTT.

There are many counts of this clonotype. The genes are TRBV27 and TRBJ1-6, with 9 bases lining up with TRBD1. Germline CDR1 reads MNHEY; CDR2 reads SMNVEV (reference sequence). V lost 7 bases and J lost 9; bases outside the gene matches: 7. The CDR3 runs to 14 residues. The CDR3 region has the DNA TGTGCCAGCACCTGGGACAGGGTCGGTTCACCCCTCCACTTT. Translation: CASTWDRVGSPLHF.

This clonotype appeared many times. The rearrangement uses TRBV12-3 or TRBV12-4 and TRBJ2-7; D remains unclear. The CDR3 contains 11 residues. Between the trimmed V and J ends, which lost 5 bases and 5 bases, there was a span of 7 bases. The CDR3 spells CASSTYDEQYF. CDR3 nucleotides: TGTGCCAGCAGTACGTACGACGAGCAGTACTTC.

This clonotype was counted at least ten times. J is TRBJ2-2 and V is TRBV5-6, with TRBD1 as a possible D gene (6 bases). The V and J ends lost 0 bases and 9 bases respectively, with 9 bases between them. CDR3 length: 13 amino acids. Germline CDR1 and CDR2: SGHDT and YYEEEE. CDR3 sequence reads: CASSLVDSRELFF. For the CDR3, the DNA is TGTGCCAGCAGCTTGGTGGACAGCAGGGAGCTGTTTTTT.

This clonotype was counted ten times or more. V and J are TRBV7-8 and TRBJ1-5, with D uncertain. The CDR3 loop spans 14 amino acids. Germline V CDR1 and CDR2: SGHVS, FQNEAQ. With 3 bases removed from V and 3 bases from J, the gap between germline ends came to 9 bases. In DNA form, the CDR3 reads TGTGCCAGCAGCTTTCAACCGATCAATCAGCCCCAGCATTTT. It is translated as CASSFQPINQPQHF.

This clonotype was counted at least ten times. The rearrangement joins TRBV5-8 to TRBJ2-6; 7 bases map to TRBD1. The CDR3 totals 13 residues. With V trimmed by 9 bases and J by 4 bases, 4 bases remained unmatched. The V gene's germline CDR1 is SGHTS and CDR2 YDEGEE. The CDR3 here is CANTGAGANVLTF. DNA of the CDR3: TGTGCCAACACAGGGGCCGGGGCCAACGTCCTGACTTTC.

This clonotype was picked up many times. The CDR3 here is CAWSLLTSGGTDTQYF. The CDR3, as DNA: TGTGCCTGGAGCCTTCTGACTAGCGGGGGCACAGATACGCAGTATTTT. The V call is TRBV30, the J call TRBJ2-3, with TRBD2 identical over 11 bases. Germline values: CDR1 GTSNPN, CDR2 SVGIG (reference sequence). This CDR3 spans 16 amino acids. The V and J ends lost 3 bases and 1 base, in that order; junction bases with no gene match: 6.

This clonotype has a count of ten or more. The chain is built from TRBV20-1 and TRBJ1-1; unclear D gene. V gave up 0 bases and J gave up 5 bases, with 10 bases separating them. Germline V lookup: CDR1 DFQATT, CDR2 SNEGSKA (reference sequence). This CDR3 is built from 13 residues. The CDR3 DNA follows: TGCAGTGCTAGAGAGGGTATGGAGACTGAAGCTTTCTTT. As protein: CSAREGMETEAFF.

CDR3 sequence reads: CASSSPVRNTEAFF. CDR3 nucleotides: TGTGCCAGCAGTTCTCCTGTGAGGAACACTGAAGCTTTCTTT. The genes are TRBV6-2 or TRBV6-3 and TRBJ1-1; D gene uncertain. This CDR3 comprises 14 residues. Trimming cost V 4 bases and J 1 base, with 10 bases left between them. Germline V CDR1 and CDR2: MNHEY, SVGEGT.

This clonotype was picked up many times. The DNA for the CDR3 is TGTGCCAGCAGCCGACAGGGCAGCACTGAAGCTTTCTTT. Protein: CASSRQGSTEAFF. The J gene is TRBJ1-1, the V gene TRBV11-2; 7 bases are a match to TRBD1. Germline trimming cut 5 bases from V and 4 bases from J; bases unmatched to any gene: 4. Germline CDR1 is SGHAT and CDR2 is FQNNGV. This CDR3 has 13 residues.

The table lists this clonotype with many counts. This chain uses TRBV5-1 with TRBJ1-1; TRBD1 matches at 8 bases. The V and J ends lost 0 bases and 3 bases, in that order; junction bases with no gene match: 7. The CDR3 runs 16 residues. Germline V gene lookup returns CDR1 SGHRS and CDR2 YFSETQ. The CDR3 DNA follows: TGCGCCAGCAGCTTGGCCAGGGGGCGCGATGACACTGAAGCTTTCTTT. Its translation: CASSLARGRDDTEAFF. The whole variable domain, remainder taken from reference TRBV5-1 and TRBJ1-1, is KAGVTQTPRYLIKTRGQQVTLSCSPISGHRSVSWYQQTPGQGLQFLFEYFSETQRNKGNFPGRFSGRQFSNSRSEMNVSTLELGDSALYLCASSLARGRDDTEAFFGQGTRLTVV.

This clonotype showed up just once. A much larger clone differs from this one at a single base, so this may be a read error. This chain links TRBV6-5 with TRBJ2-3; 8 positions match TRBD1. Germline values: CDR1 MNHEY, CDR2 SVGAGI. This CDR3 spans 16 amino acids. Written as DNA, the CDR3 is TGTGCCAGCAGTTACAAGGGGACAGGTCGCACAGGTACGCAGTATTTT. Its translation is CASSYKGTGRTGTQYF.

This clonotype was recorded at least ten times. The rearrangement joins TRBV20-1 to TRBJ2-7; TRBD1 aligns across 10 bases. The CDR3 extends over 15 amino acids. Germline values: CDR1 DFQATT, CDR2 SNEGSKA (reference sequence). The V and J ends lost 1 base and 5 bases, in that order; junction bases with no gene match: 8. CDR3 nucleotide sequence: TGCAGTGCTAGAGGACAGGGGGCGCATCAAGACGAGCAGTACTTC. Translated, it gives CSARGQGAHQDEQYF.

This clonotype was picked up many times. This chain uses TRBV7-8 with TRBJ1-4; D may be TRBD1 (5 bases). The CDR3 runs 15 residues. V shed 5 bases and J shed 0 bases, with 10 bases lying between them. Germline CDR1 and CDR2: SGHVS and FQNEAQ. For the CDR3, the DNA is TGTGCCAGCAGCCAATTGGGGCCAACTAATGAAAAACTGTTTTTT. Its protein product is CASSQLGPTNEKLFF.

The genes are TRBV6-5 and TRBJ1-1; D perhaps matches TRBD1 (5 bases). Deletions cut 6 bases from V and 3 bases from J, with 14 bases between. Germline assignment: CDR1 MNHEY and CDR2 SVGAGI. The CDR3 has 14 residues. CDR3 sequence reads: CASREWDGDTEAFF. In DNA form, the CDR3 reads TGTGCCAGCAGGGAATGGGACGGAGACACTGAAGCTTTCTTT.

This clonotype was found many times. The V gene is TRBV10-3, the J gene TRBJ2-1, with 7 bases identical to TRBD1. Trimming took 5 bases from V and 5 from J; bases not matched to a gene: 6. The CDR3 is 14 residues long. Germline V gene data show CDR1 as ENHRY and CDR2 as SYGVKD. The CDR3 sequence is CAISPPGQNNEQFF. DNA of the CDR3: TGTGCCATCAGTCCTCCGGGACAGAACAATGAGCAGTTCTTC.

This clonotype was counted many times. V usage is TRBV19 and J usage is TRBJ1-2; no reliable D call. The CDR3 is 13 amino acids. Germline V gene data show CDR1 as LNHDA and CDR2 as SQIVND (reference sequence). The V and J ends lost 4 bases and 4 bases respectively, with 10 bases between them. CDR3 DNA sequence: TGTGCCAGTAGTACCGCGAACCCCTATGGCTACACCTTC. The encoded protein is CASSTANPYGYTF.

For this clonotype: This could be a read error, since a much larger clone is one nucleotide away. V is TRBV7-8 and J is TRBJ2-7; 7 nucleotides align to TRBD1. Germline trimming cut 5 bases from V and 4 bases from J; bases unmatched to any gene: 8. CDR1 is SGHVS, CDR2 FQNEAQ, per germline. The CDR3 extends over 14 amino acids. The CDR3 nucleotides are TGTGCCAGCAGCATAGAGGGGACAGTTTACGAGCAGTACTTC. As protein: CASSIEGTVYEQYF.

Many counts were recorded for this clonotype. CDR3 DNA sequence: TGTGCCAGCAGCCAAGGGCTCTCCCTCTCCTACGAGCAGTACTTC. It specifies CASSQGLSLSYEQYF. The V gene is TRBV3-1, the J gene TRBJ2-7; D gene uncertain. Germline assignment: CDR1 LGHDT and CDR2 YNNKEL (reference sequence). The V and J ends lost 1 base and 0 bases respectively, with 10 bases between them. CDR3 size: 15 residues.

In its sample, this clonotype was seen many times. The chain is built from TRBV4-2 and TRBJ2-1, with TRBD1 matching 10 bases. Germline V gene lookup returns CDR1 LGHNA and CDR2 YNFKEQ. Trimming at V came to 3 bases and at J to 7 bases, leaving 3 bases not matched to a gene. This CDR3 has 14 residues. CDR3 residues: CASSHADRGNEQFF. Here the CDR3 DNA reads TGTGCCAGCAGCCATGCGGACAGGGGGAATGAGCAGTTCTTC.